This TCR beta chain was documented in a study of cytomegalovirus exposure and HLA in healthy donors. The CDR3 is 15 residues long. Germline loops: CDR1 SGHNT, CDR2 YYREEE (reference sequence). V shed 4 bases and J 1 base; nucleotides not matched to a gene: 7. Some clones are missing from TCRdb's copy, which holds only in-frame ones; the method was immunoSEQ multiplex PCR. The repertoire holds roughly 260,000 clones, with 87% as singletons. The sequence was obtained from a man younger than 35 in good health and CMV-seronegative. Sequenced input: PBMCs. The chain employs TRBV5-4 and TRBJ2-7; 8 bases map to TRBD2. The CDR3 DNA sequence: TGTGCCAGCAGCACCGCGGGAGGTAGTTCCTACGAGCAGTACTTC. It specifies CASSTAGGSSYEQYF.